This T cell receptor beta chain derives from a study of blood T cell repertoires in COVID-19. Study details: Sites in the United States, Italy and Spain provided acute and convalescent COVID-19 samples. T cells, B-cell-depleted T cells, or PBMCs provided the cDNA or gDNA that served as material.

Per the original data handling: Reference gene primer amplification gave estimated nucleated cell counts. Produced via immunoSEQ multiplex PCR; TCRdb's table is partial and in-frame only. V and J calls and clone size come straight from that table; D and trimming were deduced from the DNA. The sample includes fewer than 200,000 clones, approximately 85% of them seen just once. Germline-derived CDR1 and CDR2 are SNHLY and FYNNEI. Trimming took 7 bases from V and 3 from J, leaving 11 bases between them. There are 13 residues in the CDR3. Sequenced input: peripheral blood. This clonotype originated in a man aged 60 to 69 who had recovered from COVID-19. V is TRBV2 and J is TRBJ2-3, with D possibly being TRBD2 (5 bases). DNA of the CDR3: TGTGCCAGCAAGGACTTGCCAACAGATACGCAGTATTTT. Its protein product is CASKDLPTDTQYF.